This entry describes one T cell receptor beta chain. Its specificity is not known. A read error is likely, as this CDR3 ends without the conserved phenylalanine or tryptophan. The data are from a study of OX40 agonist ivuxolimab in advanced cancers. Notes on the study in general: Some nonresponders likewise displayed low normalized T-cell clonal expansion.

V shed 10 bases and J 5 bases; nucleotides not matched to a gene: 10. This CDR3 is built from 14 residues. Germline V gives CDR1 MDHEN, CDR2 SYDVKM. Assay: immunoSEQ multiplex PCR; the TCRdb copy retains only in-frame clones and omits some. Here the sample spans 75,000 to 90,000 clones, more than 85% being singletons. The V call is TRBV28, the J call TRBJ2-7; 11 nucleotides agree with TRBD2. This clonotype was sampled from an adult with an advanced solid tumor such as melanoma, head and neck, liver or kidney cancer. The specimen comprised CD4+ or CD8+ T cells sorted from blood, sampled in a trial of the OX40 agonist ivuxolimab. DNA for the CDR3: TGTGCCACCTATCCTAGCGGGAGGATCGACGAGCAGTACCTC. It yields the protein CATYPSGRIDEQYL.